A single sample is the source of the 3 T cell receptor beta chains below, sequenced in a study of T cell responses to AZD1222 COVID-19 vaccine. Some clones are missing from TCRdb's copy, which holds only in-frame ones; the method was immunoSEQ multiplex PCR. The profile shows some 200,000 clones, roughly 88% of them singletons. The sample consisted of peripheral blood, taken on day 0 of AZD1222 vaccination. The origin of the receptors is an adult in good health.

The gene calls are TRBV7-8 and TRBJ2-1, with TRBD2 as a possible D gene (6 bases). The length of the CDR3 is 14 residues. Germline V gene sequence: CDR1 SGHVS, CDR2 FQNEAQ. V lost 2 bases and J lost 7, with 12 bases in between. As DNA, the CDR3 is TGTGCCAGCAGCTTACGTCGGGAGCTAAATGAGCAGTTCTTC. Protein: CASSLRRELNEQFF.

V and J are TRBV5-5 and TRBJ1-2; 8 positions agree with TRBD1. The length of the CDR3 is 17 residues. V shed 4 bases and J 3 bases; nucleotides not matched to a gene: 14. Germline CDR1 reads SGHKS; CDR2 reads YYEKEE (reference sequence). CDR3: CASSADRGRIKYYGYTF. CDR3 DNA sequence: TGTGCCAGCAGCGCTGACAGGGGACGGATAAAGTACTATGGCTACACCTTC.

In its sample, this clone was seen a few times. The CDR3 loop is CSASSGLLGPDQPQHF. The CDR3 region has the DNA TGCAGTGCTAGTAGTGGTCTACTGGGCCCAGATCAGCCCCAGCATTTT. The rearrangement joins TRBV20-1 to TRBJ1-5; no firm D call. Germline V gene data show CDR1 as DFQATT and CDR2 as SNEGSKA (reference sequence). This CDR3 is 16 amino acids long. Trimming took off 3 bases at V and 5 bases at J, with 20 bases between the two ends.